This entry describes one TCR beta chain. This clone's antigen is unknown. One base away there is no much larger clone; base qualities are not given. CDR1 and CDR2 were assigned from the germline V gene as MNHEY and SVGEGT. From the cysteine through the phenylalanine, the CDR3 covers 13 amino acids. Only the CDR3 DNA is retained, 39 bases long and in frame from the first base. The germline ends are 9 bases apart after V is trimmed by 2 bases and J by 5 bases. The protocol used for the library was the immunoSEQ multiplex PCR assay. TCRdb's version of the immuneACCESS table is confined to in-frame rearrangements and falls short of the full clone set. An unresolved V gene accounts for under half of the shortfall where checked; the remainder is of unknown origin. The sample contains 150,000 to 200,000 clones, 90% to 95% of them found a single time. 0.68% of the sample comes from the top ten. This entry comes from a study of control samples from healthy donors and cancer patients (dated by TCRdb to the early 2020s).

The receptor chain draws on TRBV6-2 or TRBV6-3 and TRBJ2-5; the D gene is unclear. The TCR originated in a woman in her 30s in good health. What was sequenced was blood. Read as DNA, the sequence is TGTGCCAGCAGTTACACATTAAGGGAGACCCAGTACTTC. It encodes CASSYTLRETQYF.